The 32 T cell receptor beta chains presented below share a single source sample, sequenced in a study of T cells in Graves' hyperthyroidism and ophthalmopathy. From RNA transcripts, TCR beta CDR3 regions were amplified. When the TCR CDR3 underwent first-round RT-PCR, the HTBI primer set was used. TCRdb re-analysed the multiplex PCR reads in MiXCR, keeping a single row per CDR3 protein. The data show 500,000 to 600,000 distinct CDR3 sequences, 15% to 20% seen once. The sequenced material came from blood. Receptors were obtained from a young woman with Graves' hyperthyroidism.

This clonotype was picked up a small number of times. The rearrangement links TRBV20-1 to TRBJ2-2; 11 bases are shared with TRBD2. CDR1 and CDR2 (germline): DFQATT, SNEGSKA (reference sequence). V dropped 3 bases and J dropped 7; count of bases not matched to a gene: 7. The CDR3 contains 15 residues. This CDR3 reads CSASALAGGIGELFF. In DNA form, the CDR3 reads TGCAGTGCTAGTGCGTTAGCGGGGGGGATCGGGGAGCTGTTTTTT.

This clonotype has ten or more counts. The chain links TRBV7-6 to TRBJ2-1; D is unresolved. The CDR3 consists of 13 residues. Germline loops: CDR1 SGHVS, CDR2 FNYEAQ. Trimming stripped 5 bases from V and 2 bases from J, with 7 bases between. CDR3 amino acids: CASSREPYNEQFF. CDR3 sequence (DNA): TGTGCCAGCAGCAGAGAGCCCTACAATGAGCAGTTCTTC. The complete variable domain, with remaining parts taken from reference TRBV7-6 and TRBJ2-1, reads GAGVSQSPRYKVTKRGQDVALRCDPISGHVSLYWYRQALGQGPEFLTYFNYEAQQDKSGLPNDRFSAERPEGSISTLTIQRTEQRDSAMYRCASSREPYNEQFFGPGTRLTVL.

The CDR3 bases are TGTGCCAGCTCACCATTCCAGGGGAATACCTACGAGCAGTACTTC. Its protein product is CASSPFQGNTYEQYF. The chain couples TRBV18 to TRBJ2-7; a weak D match, TRBD1 (6 bases). CDR3 length: 15 residues. The ends were cut back, 2 bases at V and 2 bases at J, with 13 bases in the middle. Germline V gene data show CDR1 as KGHSH and CDR2 as LQKENI.

This clonotype was counted a few times. The V and J genes are TRBV3-1 and TRBJ2-1, with 11 nucleotides matching TRBD2. This CDR3 has 17 residues. Germline V gene sequence: CDR1 LGHDT, CDR2 YNNKEL (reference sequence). With V trimmed by 4 bases and J by 4 bases, 9 bases remained unmatched. The CDR3 nucleotides read TGTGCCAGCAGCCCGATACCGGGACTAGCGGTGTACAATGAGCAGTTCTTC. Protein product: CASSPIPGLAVYNEQFF.

Only a few counts were recorded for this clonotype. The chain joins TRBV4-1 to TRBJ1-2, with D maybe TRBD1 (5 bases). The ends were cut back, 0 bases at V and 4 bases at J, with 9 bases in the middle. This CDR3 contains 14 residues. CDR1 is MGHRA and CDR2 is YSYEKL in the germline V gene. The CDR3 DNA reads TGCGCCAGCAGCCAAGATTCCGGGGGCTATGGCTACACCTTC. Translated: CASSQDSGGYGYTF.

This clonotype was counted many times. The V gene is TRBV12-3 or TRBV12-4, the J gene TRBJ2-7; either TRBD1 or TRBD2 may fit D (5 bases each). CDR3 length: 13 residues. The germline V and J ends were trimmed by 6 bases and 4 bases, with 13 bases remaining between them. CDR3 amino acids: CASSDPGRYEQYF. DNA of the CDR3: TGTGCCAGCAGCGACCCGGGACGTTACGAGCAGTACTTC.

Many counts were recorded for this clonotype. The rearrangement uses TRBV7-2 and TRBJ1-5, with 10 bases aligning to TRBD1. Germline V CDR1 and CDR2: SGHTA, FQGNSA. The CDR3 extends over 18 amino acids. V shed 6 bases and J 0 bases; nucleotides not matched to a gene: 11. The CDR3 bases are TGTGCCAGCAGTCATAAAGGGGGACAGGGGCTTAGCAATCAGCCCCAGCATTTT. Amino acid sequence: CASSHKGGQGLSNQPQHF. Full variable domain (outside the CDR3, taken from reference TRBV7-2 and TRBJ1-5): GAGVSQSPSNKVTEKGKDVELRCDPISGHTALYWYRQSLGQGLEFLIYFQGNSAPDKSGLPSDRFSAERTGGSVSTLTIQRTQQEDSAVYLCASSHKGGQGLSNQPQHFGDGTRLSIL.

This clonotype was seen more than once but under ten times. The gene calls are TRBV7-9 and TRBJ2-1, with 11 bases that match TRBD2. The V segment lost 5 bases and the J segment 6 bases; nucleotides outside the gene matches: 15. The CDR3 sequence is 18 residues long. CDR1 and CDR2 (germline): SEHNR, FQNEAQ (reference sequence). The CDR3 sequence: CASSPSLGWTSGSNEQFF. Written as DNA, the CDR3 is TGTGCCAGCAGCCCAAGCCTGGGATGGACTAGCGGGTCCAATGAGCAGTTCTTC.

This clonotype was seen a few times. This rearrangement joins TRBV9 to TRBJ1-3, with D uncertain. Germline V gene lookup returns CDR1 SGDLS and CDR2 YYNGEE. Trimming took 1 base from V and 9 from J, leaving 8 bases between them. The length of the CDR3 is 12 residues. CDR3 protein: CASSVQGGTIYF. The CDR3 bases are TGTGCCAGCAGCGTACAAGGAGGCACCATATATTTT.

This clonotype came up a few times. The chain uses TRBV2 and TRBJ2-3, with unresolved D. The CDR3 is made up of 13 amino acids. Germline CDR1 reads SNHLY; CDR2 reads FYNNEI. V was trimmed by 4 bases and J by 4 bases, leaving 9 bases between them. The CDR3 is CASSVGPPDTQYF. DNA of the CDR3: TGTGCCAGCAGTGTAGGACCACCAGATACGCAGTATTTT.

This clonotype was counted only a few times. This chain connects TRBV15 to TRBJ2-1; 7 nucleotides line up with TRBD1. The CDR3 spans 17 residues. Unmatched junction bases numbered 5, after V lost 0 bases and J lost 0 bases. Germline-derived CDR1 and CDR2 are LNHNV and YYDKDF (reference sequence). The CDR3 DNA follows: TGTGCCACCAGCAGAGATCTGGCAGGGGGCTCCTACAATGAGCAGTTCTTC. Residues: CATSRDLAGGSYNEQFF.

This clonotype appeared many times. The chain links TRBV5-1 to TRBJ2-7; tentatively, D is TRBD1 (6 bases). CDR3 size: 16 residues. Germline CDR1 and CDR2: SGHRS and YFSETQ. Trimming removed 0 bases at V and 0 bases at J, with 13 bases between. CDR3: CASSLAGRGSSYEQYF. The CDR3 nucleotides are TGCGCCAGCAGCTTGGCTGGCAGGGGAAGCTCCTACGAGCAGTACTTC.

The rearrangement uses TRBV6-5 and TRBJ2-2; TRBD1 might be the D (5 bases). With 0 bases removed from V and 1 base from J, the gap between germline ends came to 12 bases. The germline CDR1 and CDR2 sequences are MNHEY and SVGAGI. The CDR3 has 17 residues. The CDR3 DNA sequence: TGTGCCAGCAGTTACTCGGTTCCAGGGTGGAACACCGGGGAGCTGTTTTTT. Translated: CASSYSVPGWNTGELFF.

For this clonotype: This sequence may be a read error, since a much larger clone differs from it by one base. The V call is TRBV12-3 or TRBV12-4, the J call TRBJ1-6; a possible D gene is TRBD1 (6 bases). The CDR3 extends over 14 amino acids. V gave up 10 bases and J gave up 8 bases, with 18 bases separating them. This chain's CDR3 is CAISPGGGHSPLHF. For the CDR3, the DNA is TGTGCCATCAGCCCTGGAGGGGGACATTCACCCCTCCACTTT.

This sequence joins TRBV18 and TRBJ1-4; a possible D gene is TRBD1 (5 bases). The CDR3 extends over 15 amino acids. Germline CDR1 is KGHSH and CDR2 is LQKENI. V lost 2 bases, J lost 7 bases, and 14 bases lay in between. The CDR3 sequence: CASSPTVTGAEKLFF. The CDR3 nucleotides read TGTGCCAGCTCACCAACAGTAACCGGGGCTGAAAAACTGTTTTTT.

This clonotype was recorded many times. The chain is built from TRBV20-1 and TRBJ2-7; 8 nucleotides line up with TRBD2. This CDR3 comprises 15 residues. Germline CDR1 reads DFQATT; CDR2 reads SNEGSKA (reference sequence). The ends lost 3 bases at V and 2 bases at J; junction bases unmatched: 9. In DNA form, the CDR3 reads TGCAGTGCTAGCTATCCGAGCGGGAGAACCTACGAGCAGTACTTC. Translated, it gives CSASYPSGRTYEQYF.

The V gene is TRBV5-1, the J gene TRBJ2-7; TRBD2 matches 7 bases. The junction had 8 bases not matched to a gene; V was cut back by 6 bases and J by 5 bases. Germline lookup yields CDR1 SGHRS and CDR2 YFSETQ. The CDR3 has 13 amino acids. Here the CDR3 reads CASKLALSDEQYF. Here the CDR3 DNA reads TGCGCCAGCAAACTAGCGCTTAGCGACGAGCAGTACTTC. Full variable domain (missing parts from reference TRBV5-1 and TRBJ2-7): KAGVTQTPRYLIKTRGQQVTLSCSPISGHRSVSWYQQTPGQGLQFLFEYFSETQRNKGNFPGRFSGRQFSNSRSEMNVSTLELGDSALYLCASKLALSDEQYFGPGTRLTVT.

This clonotype was recorded only once. The J gene is TRBJ1-6, the V gene TRBV6-2 or TRBV6-3; 11 bases fit TRBD1. Losses at the gene ends were 2 bases for V and 10 bases for J; bases not matched to a gene: 13. This CDR3 comprises 18 residues. The germline gives CDR1 MNHEY, CDR2 SVGEGT. CDR3 residues: CASSYNLLGQGGRSPLHF. Here the CDR3 DNA reads TGTGCCAGCAGTTACAACTTATTGGGACAGGGGGGACGATCACCCCTCCACTTT.

The chain uses TRBV11-2 and TRBJ1-3; D is uncertain. This CDR3 comprises 15 residues. Germline V gene lookup returns CDR1 SGHAT and CDR2 FQNNGV. The V end was cut by 6 bases, the J end by 2 bases, with 14 bases between. CDR3 nucleotides: TGTGCCAGCAGATCGACGCCAGCGCCTGGAAACACCATATATTTT. Protein product: CASRSTPAPGNTIYF.

A few counts support this clonotype. The rearrangement uses TRBV18 and TRBJ2-2; maybe TRBD1 (6 bases). CDR1 and CDR2 from the germline V gene are KGHSH and LQKENI. The CDR3 consists of 14 residues. Trimming took 3 bases from V and 6 from J, leaving 11 bases between them. The CDR3 DNA reads as TGTGCCAGCTCACCGCGAAAGGGGGCCGGGGAGCTGTTTTTT. This codes for CASSPRKGAGELFF.

In this sample, this clonotype turned up many times. The J gene is TRBJ2-7, the V gene TRBV7-9; TRBD1 might be the D (6 bases). V was pared by 6 bases and J by 6 bases, with 12 bases between. This CDR3 has 12 amino acids. Per the germline V gene, CDR1 is SEHNR and CDR2 is FQNEAQ (reference sequence). CDR3 DNA sequence: TGTGCCAGCAGTTTACAGGGAAGCGAGCAGTACTTC. This translates into CASSLQGSEQYF.

J is TRBJ2-2 and V is TRBV7-9, with D maybe TRBD2 (6 bases). The CDR3 is 18 amino acids. CDR1 and CDR2 (germline): SEHNR, FQNEAQ (reference sequence). The ends were cut back, 5 bases at V and 1 base at J, with 20 bases in the middle. The CDR3 coding sequence is TGTGCCAGCAGCCAAAAGCGGGCCGGGGCGATGAACACCGGGGAGCTGTTTTTT. Amino acid sequence: CASSQKRAGAMNTGELFF.

This clonotype was counted only a few times. The chain has TRBV20-1 and TRBJ2-3; D is tentatively TRBD1 or TRBD2 (6 bases each). Trimming removed 3 bases at V and 1 base at J, with 11 bases between. The germline V gene has CDR1 DFQATT and CDR2 SNEGSKA (reference sequence). The CDR3 totals 14 residues. The CDR3: CSASPGGRTDTQYF. The CDR3 region has the DNA TGCAGTGCTAGTCCCGGGGGCCGCACAGATACGCAGTATTTT.

At least ten counts were recorded for this clonotype. The gene calls are TRBV20-1 and TRBJ2-5; 10 bases match TRBD2. CDR1 and CDR2 from the germline V gene are DFQATT and SNEGSKA (reference sequence). The CDR3 loop spans 15 amino acids. V shed 3 bases, J shed 4 bases, and the junction held 8 bases outside the gene matches. The DNA for the CDR3 is TGCAGTGCTAGCATCCCTAGCGGGAGAGGAGAGACCCAGTACTTC. Residues: CSASIPSGRGETQYF.

V gene TRBV19 combines with J gene TRBJ2-2, with D perhaps TRBD1 (5 bases). Germline assignment: CDR1 LNHDA and CDR2 SQIVND (reference sequence). The CDR3 sequence is 15 residues long. Trimming left V 7 bases short and J 4 bases short, with 16 bases between. The CDR3 DNA follows: TGTGCCAGTATTCGGGTATGGGGCGGCACCGGGGAGCTGTTTTTT. Amino acids: CASIRVWGGTGELFF.

The chain couples TRBV6-2 or TRBV6-3 to TRBJ2-2; D perhaps matches TRBD1 (5 bases). Looked up from germline, CDR1 is MNHEY and CDR2 is SVGEGT. The V gene lost 0 bases and the J gene lost 7 bases, with 6 bases spanning the gap. The CDR3 spans 13 residues. Written as DNA, the CDR3 is TGTGCCAGCAGTTACTCAGGGGACGGGGAGCTGTTTTTT. Its translation is CASSYSGDGELFF.

The sample holds many counts of this clonotype. The chain joins TRBV15 to TRBJ1-5; 9 positions agree with TRBD1. The CDR3 spans 16 residues. The J segment lost 6 bases and the V segment lost 3 bases, leaving 9 bases of the junction unmatched. The V gene's germline CDR1 is LNHNV and CDR2 YYDKDF (reference sequence). In DNA, the CDR3 is TGTGCCACCAGCAGGGTCCCGGGACAGGGAGGTCAGCCCCAGCATTTT. Residues: CATSRVPGQGGQPQHF.

This clonotype was counted a few times. V usage is TRBV6-1 and J usage is TRBJ1-3; 7 bases are shared with TRBD1. J gave up 1 base and V 6 bases, and 6 bases lay outside the gene matches. CDR1 is MNHNS, CDR2 SASEGT, per germline. This CDR3 is 15 amino acids long. CDR3 nucleotide sequence: TGTGCCAGCAGGAACAGGGGCACGTCTGGAAACACCATATATTTT. As protein: CASRNRGTSGNTIYF.

J is TRBJ2-2 and V is TRBV3-1, with D perhaps matching TRBD2 (6 bases). The V gene's germline CDR1 is LGHDT and CDR2 YNNKEL (reference sequence). The CDR3 consists of 17 residues. Trimming shortened V by 0 bases and J by 5 bases, and 16 bases separated the two germline ends. CDR3 amino acids: CASSQDRRESRTGELFF. The CDR3 bases are TGTGCCAGCAGCCAAGATCGTCGGGAGTCGAGAACCGGGGAGCTGTTTTTT.

The sample holds a few counts of this clonotype. The V gene is TRBV2, the J gene TRBJ2-3; TRBD2 matches at 9 bases. V was clipped by 4 bases and J by 4 bases; unmatched bases: 6. The CDR3 length is 15 residues. Germline CDR1 and CDR2: SNHLY and FYNNEI. CDR3 sequence: CASSAIAGVADTQYF. CDR3 in DNA: TGTGCCAGCAGTGCTATAGCGGGAGTTGCAGATACGCAGTATTTT. The entire variable domain, with the rest obtained from reference TRBV2 and TRBJ2-3, is as follows: EPEVTQTPSHQVTQMGQEVILRCVPISNHLYFYWYRQILGQKVEFLVSFYNNEISEKSEIFDDQFSVERPDGSNFTLKIRSTKLEDSAMYFCASSAIAGVADTQYFGPGTRLTVL.

There are a few counts of this clonotype. The chain links TRBV6-7 to TRBJ1-2; no firm D call. Being an ORF, TRBV6-7 has a function that is uncertain. The CDR3 consists of 12 residues. V lost 2 bases, J lost 7 bases, and 8 bases lay in between. CDR3 protein: CASSYNRTGYTF. CDR3 sequence (DNA): TGTGCCAGCAGTTACAACCGAACTGGCTACACCTTC.

The V and J genes are TRBV20-1 and TRBJ2-3, with a tentative D call TRBD1 (6 bases). CDR3 size: 13 residues. Trimming shortened V by 5 bases and J by 1 base, and 10 bases separated the two germline ends. Germline CDR1 and CDR2: DFQATT and SNEGSKA (reference sequence). CDR3 amino acids: CSAPTGRTDTQYF. Here the CDR3 DNA reads TGCAGTGCTCCAACAGGGCGCACAGATACGCAGTATTTT.